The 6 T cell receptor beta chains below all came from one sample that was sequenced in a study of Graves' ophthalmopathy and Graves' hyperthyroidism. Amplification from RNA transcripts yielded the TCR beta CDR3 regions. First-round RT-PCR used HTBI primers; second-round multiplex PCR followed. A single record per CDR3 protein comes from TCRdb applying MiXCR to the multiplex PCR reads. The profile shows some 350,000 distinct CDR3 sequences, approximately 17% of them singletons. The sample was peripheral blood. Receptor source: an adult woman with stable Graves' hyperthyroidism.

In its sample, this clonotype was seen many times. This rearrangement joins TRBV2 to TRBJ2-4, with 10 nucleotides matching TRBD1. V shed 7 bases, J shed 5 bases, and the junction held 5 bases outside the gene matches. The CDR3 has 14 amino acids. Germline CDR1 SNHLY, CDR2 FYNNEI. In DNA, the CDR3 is TGTGCCAGCATTTGGGACAGGGGCGAAAACATTCAGTACTTC. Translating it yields CASIWDRGENIQYF.

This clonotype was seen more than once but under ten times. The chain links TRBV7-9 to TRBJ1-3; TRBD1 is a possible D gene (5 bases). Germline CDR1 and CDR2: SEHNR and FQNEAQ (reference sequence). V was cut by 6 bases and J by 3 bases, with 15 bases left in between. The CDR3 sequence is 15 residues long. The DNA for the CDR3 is TGTGCCAGCAGGGTCACGCAGGGCGGTGGAAACACCATATATTTT. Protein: CASRVTQGGGNTIYF.

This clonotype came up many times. The CDR3 region is CASSRTSGRRYEQYF. The CDR3 bases are TGTGCCAGCAGCCGGACTAGCGGGAGACGGTACGAGCAGTACTTC. The genes are TRBV6-1 and TRBJ2-7; TRBD2 matches 13 bases. Unmatched junction bases numbered 6, after V lost 6 bases and J lost 4 bases. Germline assignment: CDR1 MNHNS and CDR2 SASEGT. There are 15 residues in the CDR3.

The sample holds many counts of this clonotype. The chain's CDR3 is CASTPGHVGGTGELFF. The CDR3 DNA reads as TGTGCCAGCACCCCAGGTCACGTTGGGGGAACCGGGGAGCTGTTTTTT. The gene calls are TRBV12-3 or TRBV12-4 and TRBJ2-2, with D perhaps assigned TRBD1 or TRBD2 (5 bases each). Trimming removed 7 bases from V and 5 bases from J, with 20 bases in between. This CDR3 contains 16 residues.

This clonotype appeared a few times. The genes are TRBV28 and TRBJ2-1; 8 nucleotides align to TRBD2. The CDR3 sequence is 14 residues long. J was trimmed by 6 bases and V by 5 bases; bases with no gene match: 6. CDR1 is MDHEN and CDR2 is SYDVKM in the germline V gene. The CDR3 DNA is TGTGCCAGCAGTATAAATGCGGGGGGCAATGAGCAGTTCTTC. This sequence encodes CASSINAGGNEQFF.

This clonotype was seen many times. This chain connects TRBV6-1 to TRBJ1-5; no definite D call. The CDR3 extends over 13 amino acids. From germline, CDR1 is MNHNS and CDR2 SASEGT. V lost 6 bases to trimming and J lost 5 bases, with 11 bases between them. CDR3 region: CASRPGLDQPQHF. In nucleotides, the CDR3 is TGTGCCAGCAGACCAGGACTTGATCAGCCCCAGCATTTT.